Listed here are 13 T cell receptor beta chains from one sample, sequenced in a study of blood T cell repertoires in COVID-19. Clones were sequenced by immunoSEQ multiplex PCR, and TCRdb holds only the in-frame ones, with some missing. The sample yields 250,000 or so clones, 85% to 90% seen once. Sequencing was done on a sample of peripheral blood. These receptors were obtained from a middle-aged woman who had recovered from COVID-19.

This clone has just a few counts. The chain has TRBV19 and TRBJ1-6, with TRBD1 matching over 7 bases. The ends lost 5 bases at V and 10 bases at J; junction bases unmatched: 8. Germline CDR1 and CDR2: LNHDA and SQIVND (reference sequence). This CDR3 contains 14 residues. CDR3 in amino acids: CASSGTGVGSPLHF. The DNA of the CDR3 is TGTGCCAGTAGTGGAACAGGGGTCGGGTCACCCCTCCACTTT.

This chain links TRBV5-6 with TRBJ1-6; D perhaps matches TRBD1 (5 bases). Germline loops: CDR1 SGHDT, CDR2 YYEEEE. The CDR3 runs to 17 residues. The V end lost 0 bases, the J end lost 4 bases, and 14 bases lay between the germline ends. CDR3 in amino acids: CASSLVVAGDYNSPLHF. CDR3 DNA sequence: TGTGCCAGCAGCTTGGTTGTCGCGGGGGATTATAATTCACCCCTCCACTTT.

This chain's CDR3 is CASSLGARGQPQHF. The CDR3 DNA is TGTGCCAGCAGTCTAGGGGCGCGGGGTCAGCCCCAGCATTTT. The J gene is TRBJ1-5, the V gene TRBV6-2 or TRBV6-3; the D gene is possibly TRBD1 (5 bases). V lost 5 bases and J lost 6, with 14 bases in between. Germline V gives CDR1 MNHEY, CDR2 SVGEGT. The CDR3 runs 14 residues.

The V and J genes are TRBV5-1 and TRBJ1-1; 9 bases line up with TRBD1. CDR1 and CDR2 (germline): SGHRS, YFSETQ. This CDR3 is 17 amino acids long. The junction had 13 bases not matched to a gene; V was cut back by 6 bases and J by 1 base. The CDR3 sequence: CASTLGQGPSRNTEAFF. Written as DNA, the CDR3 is TGCGCCAGCACCCTGGGACAGGGACCATCCCGGAACACTGAAGCTTTCTTT.

CDR3 sequence: CASSGKQGQTYEKLFF. The CDR3 DNA reads TGTGCCAGCAGCGGAAAGCAGGGACAGACCTATGAAAAACTGTTTTTT. The V gene is TRBV9, the J gene TRBJ1-4; TRBD1 matches at 7 bases. This CDR3 has 16 amino acids. Germline trimming cut 3 bases from V and 6 bases from J; bases unmatched to any gene: 11. Germline V lookup: CDR1 SGDLS, CDR2 YYNGEE. The entire variable domain, with the rest obtained from reference TRBV9 and TRBJ1-4, is as follows: DSGVTQTPKHLITATGQRVTLRCSPRSGDLSVYWYQQSLDQGLQFLIQYYNGEERAKGNILERFSAQQFPDLHSELNLSSLELGDSALYFCASSGKQGQTYEKLFFGSGTQLSVL.

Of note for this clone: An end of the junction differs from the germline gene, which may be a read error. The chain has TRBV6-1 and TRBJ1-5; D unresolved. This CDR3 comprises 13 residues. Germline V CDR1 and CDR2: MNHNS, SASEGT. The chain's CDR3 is CASSEMIVQRQHF. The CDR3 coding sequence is TGTGCCAGCAGTGAGATGATCGTTCAGCGCCAGCATTTT.

CDR3 amino acids: CAISDTSLGNSPLHF. As DNA, the CDR3 is TGTGCCATTTCGGACACATCTTTGGGGAATTCACCCCTCCACTTT. V is TRBV3-1 (or the pseudogene TRBV3-2) and J is TRBJ1-6, with a weak D call TRBD1 (5 bases). Trimming left V 10 bases short and J 7 bases short, with 20 bases between. Germline V gives CDR1 LGHDT, CDR2 YNNKEL (reference sequence). The CDR3 totals 15 residues.

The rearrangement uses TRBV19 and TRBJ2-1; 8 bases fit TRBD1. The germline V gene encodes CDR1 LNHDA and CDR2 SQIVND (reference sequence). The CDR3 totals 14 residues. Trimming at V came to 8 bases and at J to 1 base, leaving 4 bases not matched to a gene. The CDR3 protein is CASLGQASYNEQFF. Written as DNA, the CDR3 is TGTGCCAGTTTGGGACAGGCATCCTACAATGAGCAGTTCTTC.

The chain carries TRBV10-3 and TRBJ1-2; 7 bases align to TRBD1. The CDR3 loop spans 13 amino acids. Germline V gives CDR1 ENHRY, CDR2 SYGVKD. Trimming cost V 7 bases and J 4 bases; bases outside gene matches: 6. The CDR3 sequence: CAITDRAGYGYTF. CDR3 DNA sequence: TGTGCCATCACCGACAGGGCAGGCTATGGCTACACCTTC.

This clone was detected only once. CDR3 DNA sequence: TGTGCCAGCAGCCAAAGGAAGATAGCGGCTCAAGAGACCCAGTACTTC. Protein: CASSQRKIAAQETQYF. The V gene is TRBV3-1 (or the pseudogene TRBV3-2), the J gene TRBJ2-5, with D perhaps TRBD2 (6 bases). The CDR3 is 16 residues long. Trimming took off 2 bases at V and 2 bases at J, with 15 bases between the two ends. Germline values: CDR1 LGHDT, CDR2 YNNKEL (reference sequence).

The CDR3 region has the DNA TGCAGCGGGAAACAGGGGGCGGCTAATGAAAAACTGTTTTTT. This encodes CSGKQGAANEKLFF. V and J are TRBV29-1 and TRBJ1-4, with 9 bases identical to TRBD1. Germline V gene data show CDR1 as SQVTM and CDR2 as ANQGSEA. This CDR3 has 14 amino acids. After removal of 7 bases from V and 3 bases from J, the junction contained 6 bases not matched to a gene.

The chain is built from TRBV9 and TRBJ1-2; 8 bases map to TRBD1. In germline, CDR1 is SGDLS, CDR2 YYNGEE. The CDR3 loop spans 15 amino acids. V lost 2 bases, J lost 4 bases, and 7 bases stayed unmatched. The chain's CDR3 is CASSVDGQGTYGYTF. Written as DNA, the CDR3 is TGTGCCAGCAGCGTGGACGGACAGGGAACCTATGGCTACACCTTC.

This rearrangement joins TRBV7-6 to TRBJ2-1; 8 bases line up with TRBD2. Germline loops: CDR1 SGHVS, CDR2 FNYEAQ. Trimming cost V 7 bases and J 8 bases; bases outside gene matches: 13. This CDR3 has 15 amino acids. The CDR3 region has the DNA TGTGCCAGCACGAACGCCCCCAGCGGGAGTTATGAGCAGTTCTTC. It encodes CASTNAPSGSYEQFF.